This note documents a single TCR beta chain sequence. Clones were read by immunoSEQ multiplex PCR, and TCRdb kept only the in-frame ones, dropping some. The sample has about 410,000 clones, roughly 90% seen once. These data belong to a study of control samples from healthy donors and cancer patients. The CDR3 length is 16 residues. Trimming removed 2 bases from V and 5 bases from J; junction bases left unmatched: 3. Per the germline V gene, CDR1 is MNHEY and CDR2 is SMNVEV (reference sequence). V is TRBV27 and J is TRBJ2-2; TRBD1 agrees at 12 bases. This TCR was sampled from a man aged 40-55 years with head and neck cancer. The sample consisted of PBMCs. For the CDR3, the DNA is TGTGCCAGCAGTTTACCGGGACAGGGGGCGACCGGGGAGCTGTTTTTT. Its protein is CASSLPGQGATGELFF.